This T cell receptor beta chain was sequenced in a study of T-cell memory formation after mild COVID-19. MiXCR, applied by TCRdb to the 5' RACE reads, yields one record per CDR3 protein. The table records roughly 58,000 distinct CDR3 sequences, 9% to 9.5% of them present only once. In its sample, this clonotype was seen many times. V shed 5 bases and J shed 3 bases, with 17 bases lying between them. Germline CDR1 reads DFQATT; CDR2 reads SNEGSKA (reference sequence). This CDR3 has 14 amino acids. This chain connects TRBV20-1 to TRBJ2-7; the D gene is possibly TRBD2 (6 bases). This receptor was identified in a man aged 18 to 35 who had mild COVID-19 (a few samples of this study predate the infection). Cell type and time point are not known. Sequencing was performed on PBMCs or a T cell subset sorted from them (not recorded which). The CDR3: CSAALSRGSYEQYF. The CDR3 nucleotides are TGCAGTGCTGCCCTGAGTCGGGGGAGCTACGAGCAGTACTTC.